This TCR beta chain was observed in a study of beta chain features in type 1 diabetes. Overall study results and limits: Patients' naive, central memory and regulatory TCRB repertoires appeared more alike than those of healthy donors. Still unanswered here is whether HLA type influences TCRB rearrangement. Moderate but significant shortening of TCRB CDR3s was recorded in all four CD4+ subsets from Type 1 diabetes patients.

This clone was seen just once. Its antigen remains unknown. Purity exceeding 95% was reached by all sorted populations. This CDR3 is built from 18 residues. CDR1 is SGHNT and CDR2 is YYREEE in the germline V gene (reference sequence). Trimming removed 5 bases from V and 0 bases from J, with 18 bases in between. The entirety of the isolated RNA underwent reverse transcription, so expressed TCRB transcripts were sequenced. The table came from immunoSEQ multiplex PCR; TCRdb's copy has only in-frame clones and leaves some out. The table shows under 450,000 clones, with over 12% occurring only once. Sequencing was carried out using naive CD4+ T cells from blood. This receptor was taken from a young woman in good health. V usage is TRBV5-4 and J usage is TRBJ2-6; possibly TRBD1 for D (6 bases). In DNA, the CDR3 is TGTGCCAGCAGATTACAGGGTTGGGGCTACTCTGGGGCCAACGTCCTGACTTTC. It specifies CASRLQGWGYSGANVLTF.